One sample yielded the 12 T cell receptor beta chains listed below, sequenced in a study of T cell repertoires in cytomegalovirus infection. TCRdb redid the calling of the reads with MiXCR, one entry per CDR3 protein. The sample gives 100,000 to 150,000 distinct CDR3 sequences, roughly 32% of which show up once; roughly 50% is in the top ten. These receptors lack a known antigen. The sequenced sample was CD8+ T cells from cultured PBMCs, obtained from culture after CMV antigen stimulation. These receptors all come from a human donor in good health (CMV status not recorded). Some clones in this sample may be carry-over from other donors' samples.

This clonotype is a singleton in its sample. The V and J genes are TRBV23-1 and TRBJ1-1; TRBD1 agrees at 8 bases. TRBV23-1 is labeled an ORF, and its function is uncertain. V lost 0 bases, J lost 3 bases, and 6 bases stayed unmatched. The CDR3 runs 16 residues. CDR3 nucleotides: TGCGCCAGCAGTCAATCGACAGGGGCCGGGTACACTGAAGCTTTCTTT. Amino acids: CASSQSTGAGYTEAFF.

The rearrangement links TRBV28 to TRBJ1-2, with a weak D call TRBD1 (5 bases). Germline V gives CDR1 MDHEN, CDR2 SYDVKM. Deletions cut 4 bases from V and 4 bases from J, with 16 bases between. The CDR3 spans 15 residues. CDR3 residues: CASSSGPVALYGYTF. The CDR3 DNA follows: TGTGCCAGCAGTTCGGGACCGGTGGCCCTCTATGGCTACACCTTC.

This chain joins TRBV7-2 and TRBJ2-2, with 11 nucleotides matching TRBD2. Losses at the gene ends were 1 base for V and 1 base for J; bases not matched to a gene: 8. The germline V gene encodes CDR1 SGHTA and CDR2 FQGNSA. This CDR3 comprises 19 residues. This CDR3 is CASSLDRRLAGGNTGELFF. The CDR3 coding sequence is TGTGCCAGCAGCTTAGACCGCAGGCTAGCGGGGGGGAACACCGGGGAGCTGTTTTTT. The complete variable domain, with remaining parts taken from reference TRBV7-2 and TRBJ2-2, reads GAGVSQSPSNKVTEKGKDVELRCDPISGHTALYWYRQSLGQGLEFLIYFQGNSAPDKSGLPSDRFSAERTGGSVSTLTIQRTQQEDSAVYLCASSLDRRLAGGNTGELFFGEGSRLTVL.

V gene TRBV10-3 combines with J gene TRBJ1-5, with D uncertain. This CDR3 contains 15 residues. Germline V lookup: CDR1 ENHRY, CDR2 SYGVKD. V lost 1 base and J 1 base, leaving 8 bases between the germline ends. The CDR3 nucleotides read TGTGCCATCAGTGAGTTCTGGGAGAGCAATCAGCCCCAGCATTTT. Protein: CAISEFWESNQPQHF.

This clonotype has only a few counts. Written as DNA, the CDR3 is TGTGCCAGCAGCGCAAGGACAGGGGGCGATGAAAAACTGTTTTTT. Amino acids: CASSARTGGDEKLFF. This chain links TRBV13 with TRBJ1-4; 11 bases agree with TRBD1. CDR1 is PRHDT, CDR2 FYEKMQ, per germline (reference sequence). Germline trimming cut 5 bases from V and 6 bases from J; bases unmatched to any gene: 5. CDR3 size: 15 residues.

The rearrangement uses TRBV7-6 and TRBJ2-2, with a tentative D call TRBD2 (6 bases). There are 16 residues in the CDR3. V lost 5 bases and J 2 bases, leaving 15 bases between the germline ends. Germline CDR1 and CDR2: SGHVS and FNYEAQ. CDR3 residues: CASSPDSGTNTGELFF. The CDR3 DNA sequence: TGTGCCAGCAGCCCTGATTCCGGGACTAACACCGGGGAGCTGTTTTTT.

This chain links TRBV27 with TRBJ2-3, with TRBD2 matching over 10 bases. V shed 5 bases, J shed 1 base, and the junction held 6 bases outside the gene matches. This CDR3 has 16 residues. CDR1 is MNHEY and CDR2 is SMNVEV in the germline V gene (reference sequence). In DNA form, the CDR3 reads TGTGCCAGCAGTGTACTAGCGGGGTCAGGCACAGATACGCAGTATTTT. It yields the protein CASSVLAGSGTDTQYF.

CDR3 in amino acids: CASSDWLEPLDRELFF. Here the CDR3 DNA reads TGTGCCAGCAGTGATTGGTTAGAGCCTCTTGATAGGGAGCTGTTTTTT. This chain joins TRBV6-6 and TRBJ2-2; D remains ambiguous. This CDR3 has 16 amino acids. The germline V gene has CDR1 MNHNY and CDR2 SVGAGI (reference sequence). Trimming removed 5 bases from V and 9 bases from J, with 22 bases in between.

This clonotype showed up just a few times. V gene TRBV4-3 combines with J gene TRBJ2-5; tentative D call: TRBD2 (6 bases). CDR3 length: 15 residues. Trimming stripped 1 base from V and 5 bases from J, with 14 bases between. Germline CDR1 is LGHNA and CDR2 is YSLEER. The CDR3 sequence: CASSQAPGAKETQYF. The CDR3, as DNA: TGCGCCAGCAGCCAAGCACCGGGAGCTAAGGAGACCCAGTACTTC.

This clonotype has at least ten counts. The chain employs TRBV7-9 and TRBJ1-1, with no clear D. Germline assignment: CDR1 SEHNR and CDR2 FQNEAQ (reference sequence). The CDR3 is 13 amino acids. Trimming stripped 6 bases from V and 2 bases from J, with 10 bases between. The CDR3, as DNA: TGTGCCAGCAGGCTCACATTAAACACTGAAGCTTTCTTT. Translating gives CASRLTLNTEAFF.

This chain uses TRBV10-3 with TRBJ2-3; 14 nucleotides match TRBD2. V trimming: 11 bases; J trimming: 1 base; junction bases outside the gene matches: 5. The CDR3 extends over 15 amino acids. In germline, CDR1 is ENHRY, CDR2 SYGVKD. The CDR3 sequence is CAVGLAGGGTDTQYF. The CDR3 DNA reads TGTGCCGTCGGACTAGCGGGGGGCGGCACAGATACGCAGTATTTT.

The genes are TRBV4-1 and TRBJ2-1; the match to TRBD2 covers 10 bases. This CDR3 region has 18 residues. Germline-derived CDR1 and CDR2 are MGHRA and YSYEKL. Trimming cost V 5 bases and J 5 bases; bases outside gene matches: 15. The CDR3 spells CASSYLGSLAGEDNEQFF. CDR3 bases: TGCGCCAGCAGCTACCTGGGGTCCCTAGCGGGGGAGGACAATGAGCAGTTCTTC.